The 22 T cell receptor beta chains listed next were all sequenced from one sample in a study of blood T cell repertoires in COVID-19. The assay was immunoSEQ multiplex PCR, and TCRdb's table has in-frame clones only and misses some. The data show roughly 300,000 clones, roughly four fifths seen once. Sequenced sample: peripheral blood. The receptors shown here come from a woman between 50 and 59 years old who had recovered from COVID-19.

V usage is TRBV9 and J usage is TRBJ2-7, with TRBD2 identical over 9 bases. Unmatched junction bases numbered 13, after V lost 7 bases and J lost 5 bases. The CDR3 runs to 15 residues. From germline, CDR1 is SGDLS and CDR2 YYNGEE. As DNA, the CDR3 is TGTGCCAGCGGCAGGCGACCGGGACTAGCTCACGAGCAGTACTTC. This sequence encodes CASGRRPGLAHEQYF.

The chain carries TRBV6-5 and TRBJ2-1; D is unclear. The ends were cut back, 2 bases at V and 7 bases at J, with 6 bases in the middle. CDR1 is MNHEY, CDR2 SVGAGI, per germline. This CDR3 comprises 12 residues. This CDR3 reads CASSYPRNEQFF. CDR3 sequence (DNA): TGTGCCAGCAGTTACCCCCGGAATGAGCAGTTCTTC.

The rearrangement uses TRBV6-2 or TRBV6-3 and TRBJ1-2; D remains ambiguous. There are 13 residues in the CDR3. V lost 2 bases to trimming and J lost 6 bases, with 10 bases between them. CDR1 and CDR2 (germline): MNHEY, SVGEGT. CDR3 sequence reads: CASSYGLPDGYTF. The CDR3 bases are TGTGCCAGCAGTTACGGGCTCCCGGATGGCTACACCTTC.

In its sample, this clone was seen once. The V call is TRBV19, the J call TRBJ2-2; 14 bases align to TRBD2. The CDR3 spans 22 residues. V dropped 7 bases and J dropped 2; count of bases not matched to a gene: 21. CDR1 and CDR2 (germline): LNHDA, SQIVND (reference sequence). The CDR3 here is CASTTAGLAGEPGTFNTGELFF. In nucleotides, the CDR3 is TGTGCCAGTACCACCGCGGGACTAGCGGGGGAGCCCGGCACTTTCAACACCGGGGAGCTGTTTTTT.

This sequence joins TRBV7-2 and TRBJ2-7; 9 bases are shared with TRBD1. V dropped 6 bases and J dropped 3; count of bases not matched to a gene: 6. From germline, CDR1 is SGHTA and CDR2 FQGNSA. The CDR3 has 14 residues. The chain's CDR3 is CASRTGQGVYEQYF. CDR3 nucleotides: TGTGCCAGCAGGACGGGACAGGGAGTCTACGAGCAGTACTTC.

The J gene is TRBJ1-2, the V gene TRBV30; 8 bases agree with TRBD1. The length of the CDR3 is 17 residues. V lost 3 bases, J lost 3 bases, and 15 bases stayed unmatched. The germline gives CDR1 GTSNPN, CDR2 SVGIG (reference sequence). The CDR3 is CAWSQPGQAIPYYGYTF. DNA for the CDR3: TGTGCCTGGAGCCAACCGGGACAGGCGATTCCTTACTATGGCTACACCTTC.

The genes are TRBV11-3 and TRBJ2-3, with TRBD2 as a possible D gene (7 bases). The CDR3 runs 14 residues. Germline V CDR1 and CDR2: SGHNT, YENEEA. Trimming pared 7 bases from V and 8 bases from J, leaving 19 bases between. The CDR3 DNA reads as TGTGCCAGCACCCAAAGAGGGGGGGCCGGTACGCAGTATTTT. This encodes CASTQRGGAGTQYF.

This clone was recorded only once. CDR3 loop: CASSQDRTDTQYF. CDR3 in DNA: TGTGCCAGCAGCCAAGATCGGACAGATACGCAGTATTTT. The chain couples TRBV4-2 to TRBJ2-3; no firm D call. There are 13 residues in the CDR3. Germline-derived CDR1 and CDR2 are LGHNA and YNFKEQ. V lost 0 bases, J lost 3 bases, and 4 bases lay in between.

CDR3 nucleotides: TGTGCCAGCAAGGCTAGCGGGCTGTCAGAGACCCAGTACTTC. This sequence encodes CASKASGLSETQYF. V usage is TRBV2 and J usage is TRBJ2-5; 8 nucleotides agree with TRBD2. V shed 7 bases and J 4 bases; nucleotides not matched to a gene: 8. The CDR3 extends over 14 amino acids. The V gene's germline CDR1 is SNHLY and CDR2 FYNNEI. The variable domain in full, completed from reference TRBV2 and TRBJ2-5, reads EPEVTQTPSHQVTQMGQEVILRCVPISNHLYFYWYRQILGQKVEFLVSFYNNEISEKSEIFDDQFSVERPDGSNFTLKIRSTKLEDSAMYFCASKASGLSETQYFGPGTRLLVL.

This clone has just one count. The CDR3 sequence is CSVAGFQTLRNNYGYTF. In nucleotides, the CDR3 is TGCAGCGTCGCCGGGTTCCAAACTCTAAGAAATAACTATGGCTACACCTTC. The rearrangement uses TRBV29-1 and TRBJ1-2; D unclear. CDR3 length: 17 amino acids. V gave up 6 bases and J gave up 1 base, with 24 bases separating them. Germline values: CDR1 SQVTM, CDR2 ANQGSEA.

The V gene is TRBV28, the J gene TRBJ2-1, with D possibly being TRBD2 (5 bases). Germline CDR1 is MDHEN and CDR2 is SYDVKM. The V and J ends lost 4 bases and 7 bases respectively, with 8 bases between them. The CDR3 has 12 amino acids. In DNA form, the CDR3 reads TGTGCCAGCAGTTCGCCGGGGAATGAGCAGTTCTTC. The encoded protein is CASSSPGNEQFF.

The chain links TRBV5-1 to TRBJ2-1; 9 nucleotides line up with TRBD1. J lost 0 bases, V lost 4 bases, and 5 bases had no gene match. The CDR3 is made up of 16 amino acids. Germline assignment: CDR1 SGHRS and CDR2 YFSETQ. CDR3 sequence: CASSDTGGGSYNEQFF. The CDR3 DNA reads TGCGCCAGCAGCGATACAGGGGGCGGCTCCTACAATGAGCAGTTCTTC. Supplemented by reference TRBV5-1 and TRBJ2-1, the full variable domain reads KAGVTQTPRYLIKTRGQQVTLSCSPISGHRSVSWYQQTPGQGLQFLFEYFSETQRNKGNFPGRFSGRQFSNSRSEMNVSTLELGDSALYLCASSDTGGGSYNEQFFGPGTRLTVL.

Remarks on this clone: Other DNA sequences in the same sample also yield this CDR3. The chain joins TRBV28 to TRBJ2-1; a possible D gene is TRBD1 (6 bases). The CDR3 extends over 13 amino acids. The V end was cut by 6 bases, the J end by 4 bases, with 10 bases between. Germline V CDR1 and CDR2: MDHEN, SYDVKM. Written as DNA, the CDR3 is TGTGCCAGCAGCACGGACAGTTACAATGAGCAGTTCTTC. Protein: CASSTDSYNEQFF.

The chain links TRBV27 to TRBJ1-2; D uncertain. The CDR3 runs to 13 residues. The germline V gene encodes CDR1 MNHEY and CDR2 SMNVEV (reference sequence). V lost 6 bases and J lost 8, with 16 bases in between. The CDR3 protein is CASSLPGSGGYTF. The CDR3 coding sequence is TGTGCCAGCAGCCTGCCCGGGTCTGGCGGCTACACCTTC.

On this clone: This CDR3 is also generated by other DNA sequences in the sample. The chain links TRBV28 to TRBJ1-2; D gene unclear. Germline lookup yields CDR1 MDHEN and CDR2 SYDVKM. The CDR3 has 13 amino acids. V was clipped by 1 base and J by 3 bases, with 6 bases between them. This CDR3 is CASSLSTDYGYTF. CDR3 in DNA: TGTGCCAGCAGTTTATCTACAGACTATGGCTACACCTTC.

The rearrangement uses TRBV28 and TRBJ2-7; possible D gene TRBD2, 5 bases. The CDR3 runs to 12 residues. CDR1 is MDHEN, CDR2 SYDVKM, per germline. V shed 5 bases and J shed 5 bases, with 10 bases lying between them. The CDR3 here is CASSPGNNEQYF. As DNA, the CDR3 is TGTGCCAGCAGTCCCGGGAATAACGAGCAGTACTTC.

There are a few counts of this clone. This rearrangement joins TRBV4-1 to TRBJ1-2; D gene ambiguous. V was clipped by 4 bases and J by 2 bases, with 17 bases between them. Germline V CDR1 and CDR2: MGHRA, YSYEKL. The CDR3 is 16 residues long. The CDR3 loop is CASSLRNEGGNYGYTF. As DNA, the CDR3 is TGCGCCAGCAGCCTCCGGAACGAGGGAGGAAACTATGGCTACACCTTC.

The genes are TRBV7-2 and TRBJ2-1; D is possibly TRBD1 (6 bases). The CDR3 extends over 11 amino acids. Per the germline V gene, CDR1 is SGHTA and CDR2 is FQGNSA. With 5 bases removed from V and 10 bases from J, the gap between germline ends came to 9 bases. The CDR3 spells CASSPGTEQFF. CDR3 coding DNA: TGTGCCAGCAGCCCTGGGACAGAGCAGTTCTTC.

J is TRBJ2-2 and V is TRBV4-1; 8 bases match TRBD1. Germline V lookup: CDR1 MGHRA, CDR2 YSYEKL. The junction had 5 bases not matched to a gene; V was cut back by 2 bases and J by 6 bases. This CDR3 comprises 15 residues. The CDR3 nucleotides are TGCGCCAGCAGCCAAACCGGGACAGGTGCCGGGGAGCTGTTTTTT. Residues: CASSQTGTGAGELFF.

V is TRBV9 and J is TRBJ2-2; 8 bases are shared with TRBD2. CDR1 and CDR2 from the germline V gene are SGDLS and YYNGEE. V was pared by 2 bases and J by 3 bases, with 6 bases of the junction left unmatched. The CDR3 has 16 residues. The CDR3 reads CASSVLAGPDTGELFF. CDR3 coding DNA: TGTGCCAGCAGCGTCCTAGCGGGTCCGGACACCGGGGAGCTGTTTTTT.

This rearrangement joins TRBV5-1 to TRBJ2-1; 8 bases are a match to TRBD2. With 3 bases clipped from V and 5 bases from J, the junction kept 7 bases outside the gene matches. CDR1 is SGHRS and CDR2 is YFSETQ in the germline V gene. CDR3 length: 15 residues. CDR3 residues: CASSWAGGQNNEQFF. The CDR3, as DNA: TGCGCCAGCAGCTGGGCGGGGGGCCAAAACAATGAGCAGTTCTTC. Using reference TRBV5-1 and TRBJ2-1 for the parts outside the CDR3, the full variable domain is KAGVTQTPRYLIKTRGQQVTLSCSPISGHRSVSWYQQTPGQGLQFLFEYFSETQRNKGNFPGRFSGRQFSNSRSEMNVSTLELGDSALYLCASSWAGGQNNEQFFGPGTRLTVL.

The chain links TRBV7-2 to TRBJ2-2; 10 positions agree with TRBD2. The CDR3 is 15 amino acids. V was clipped by 4 bases and J by 6 bases; unmatched bases: 5. The germline CDR1 and CDR2 sequences are SGHTA and FQGNSA. CDR3 DNA: TGTGCCAGCAGCTACACTAGCGGGGCGGCCGGGGAGCTGTTTTTT. Amino acid sequence: CASSYTSGAAGELFF. Looking up the rest from reference TRBV7-2 and TRBJ2-2 gives the full variable domain: GAGVSQSPSNKVTEKGKDVELRCDPISGHTALYWYRQSLGQGLEFLIYFQGNSAPDKSGLPSDRFSAERTGGSVSTLTIQRTQQEDSAVYLCASSYTSGAAGELFFGEGSRLTVL.